This TCR beta chain was sequenced for a study of blood T cell repertoires in COVID-19. Study at large: The cDNA or gDNA used as material had been derived from T cells, B-cell-depleted T cells, or PBMCs.

Authors' methods: Quantification of nucleated cells was approximated via reference gene primer amplification. The table came from immunoSEQ multiplex PCR; TCRdb's copy has only in-frame clones and leaves some out. V, J and clone size are taken as reported in that table, and D and trimming were inferred from the DNA itself. Among about 270,000 clones, about 76% were seen once, and the ten largest hold roughly 2.9%. J lost 2 bases, V lost 1 base, and 10 bases had no gene match. Germline CDR1 SGHAT, CDR2 FQNNGV. This CDR3 comprises 17 residues. The clonotype originates from a woman in her sixties or seventies with active or convalescent COVID-19. The gene calls are TRBV11-2 and TRBJ2-7, with 8 bases aligning to TRBD1. The source material was peripheral blood. CDR3 nucleotide sequence: TGTGCCAGCAGCTTAGTAATTTACGGGACAGGAGCCTACGAGCAGTACTTC. Translating gives CASSLVIYGTGAYEQYF.